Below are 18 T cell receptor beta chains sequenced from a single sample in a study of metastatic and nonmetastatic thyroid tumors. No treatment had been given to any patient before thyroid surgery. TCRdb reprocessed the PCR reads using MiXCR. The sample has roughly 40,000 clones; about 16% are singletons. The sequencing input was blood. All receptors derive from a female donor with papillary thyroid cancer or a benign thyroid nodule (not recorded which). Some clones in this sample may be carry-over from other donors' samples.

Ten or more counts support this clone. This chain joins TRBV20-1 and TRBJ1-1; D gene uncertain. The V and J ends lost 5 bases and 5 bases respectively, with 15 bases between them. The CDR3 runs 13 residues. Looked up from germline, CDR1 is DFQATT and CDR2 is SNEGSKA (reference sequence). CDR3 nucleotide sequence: TGCAGTGCTCGGGTCCTCTCTGGGACTGAAGCTTTCTTT. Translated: CSARVLSGTEAFF.

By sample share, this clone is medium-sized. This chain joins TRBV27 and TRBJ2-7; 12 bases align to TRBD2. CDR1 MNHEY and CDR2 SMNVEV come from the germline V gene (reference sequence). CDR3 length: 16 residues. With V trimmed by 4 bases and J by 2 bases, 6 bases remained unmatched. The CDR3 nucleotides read TGTGCCAGCAGTTCCCCTAGCGGGAGGGCTACCTACGAGCAGTACTTC. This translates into CASSSPSGRATYEQYF.

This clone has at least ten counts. The DNA for the CDR3 is TGTGCCAGCAGCTCGCCGGGACAGGTTGGCTACACCTTC. Its protein is CASSSPGQVGYTF. The chain joins TRBV5-6 to TRBJ1-2, with TRBD1 matching 8 bases. With 3 bases clipped from V and 7 bases from J, the junction kept 5 bases outside the gene matches. Germline V lookup: CDR1 SGHDT, CDR2 YYEEEE. The CDR3 runs to 13 residues. Based on the CDR3 plus reference TRBV5-6 and TRBJ1-2, the full variable domain is DAGVTQSPTHLIKTRGQQVTLRCSPKSGHDTVSWYQQALGQGPQFIFQYYEEEERQRGNFPDRFSGHQFPNYSSELNVNALLLGDSALYLCASSSPGQVGYTFGSGTRLTVV.

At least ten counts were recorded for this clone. The DNA for the CDR3 is TGTGCCAGCAGCCACTCGACAGGGGTAGCTTTCTTT. Its translation is CASSHSTGVAFF. The gene calls are TRBV7-9 and TRBJ1-1; 8 bases are shared with TRBD1. This CDR3 comprises 12 residues. Germline V CDR1 and CDR2: SEHNR, FQNEAQ (reference sequence). Losses at the gene ends were 5 bases for V and 10 bases for J; bases not matched to a gene: 6. Full variable domain (rest looked up from reference TRBV7-9 and TRBJ1-1): DTGVSQNPRHKITKRGQNVTFRCDPISEHNRLYWYRQTLGQGPEFLTYFQNEAQLEKSRLLSDRFSAERPKGSFSTLEIQRTEQGDSAMYLCASSHSTGVAFFGQGTRLTVV.

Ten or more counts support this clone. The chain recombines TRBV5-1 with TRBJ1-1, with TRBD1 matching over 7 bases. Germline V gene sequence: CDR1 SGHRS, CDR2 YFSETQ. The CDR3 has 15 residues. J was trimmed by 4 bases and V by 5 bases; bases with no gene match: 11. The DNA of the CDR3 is TGCGCCAGCAGGATGTCAGGGGGGCAAGGCACTGAAGCTTTCTTT. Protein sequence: CASRMSGGQGTEAFF.

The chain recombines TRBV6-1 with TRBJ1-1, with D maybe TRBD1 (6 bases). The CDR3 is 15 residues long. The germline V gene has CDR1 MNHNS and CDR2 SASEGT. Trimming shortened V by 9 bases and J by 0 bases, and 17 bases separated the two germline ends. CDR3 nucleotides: TGTGCCAGTAAGGGGACATGCGCCATGAACACTGAAGCTTTCTTT. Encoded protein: CASKGTCAMNTEAFF.

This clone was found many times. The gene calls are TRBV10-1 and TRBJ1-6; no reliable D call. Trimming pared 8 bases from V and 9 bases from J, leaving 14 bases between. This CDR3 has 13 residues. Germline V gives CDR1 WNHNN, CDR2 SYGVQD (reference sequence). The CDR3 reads CASRRGGGSPLHF. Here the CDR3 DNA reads TGCGCCAGCCGACGTGGAGGTGGTTCACCCCTCCACTTT.

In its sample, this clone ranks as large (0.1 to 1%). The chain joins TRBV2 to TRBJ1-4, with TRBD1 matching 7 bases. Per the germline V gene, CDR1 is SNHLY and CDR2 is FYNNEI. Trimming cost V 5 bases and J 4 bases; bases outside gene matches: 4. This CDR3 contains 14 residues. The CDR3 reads CASSSGTDNEKLFF. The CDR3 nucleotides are TGTGCCAGCAGTTCCGGGACAGATAATGAAAAACTGTTTTTT.

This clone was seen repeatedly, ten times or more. As DNA, the CDR3 is TGTGCCAGCAGCTCCCATGGGGTAGCGGGCACCACAGATACGCAGTATTTT. It codes for CASSSHGVAGTTDTQYF. The chain employs TRBV3-1 and TRBJ2-3; 7 bases match TRBD2. This CDR3 is built from 17 residues. Germline assignment: CDR1 LGHDT and CDR2 YNNKEL (reference sequence). Losses at the gene ends were 5 bases for V and 2 bases for J; bases not matched to a gene: 13.

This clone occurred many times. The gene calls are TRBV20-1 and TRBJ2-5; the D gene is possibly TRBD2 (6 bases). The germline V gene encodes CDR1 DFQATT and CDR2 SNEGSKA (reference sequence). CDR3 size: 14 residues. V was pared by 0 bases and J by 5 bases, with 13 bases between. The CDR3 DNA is TGCAGTGCTAGAGAGACTAGTCCGCTGGAGACCCAGTACTTC. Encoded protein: CSARETSPLETQYF.

CDR3 DNA: TGTGCCAGCAGTGAGATGTTGTCCCAGCATTTT. This gives the protein CASSEMLSQHF. The rearrangement uses TRBV6-1 and TRBJ1-5; D is uncertain. Germline-derived CDR1 and CDR2 are MNHNS and SASEGT. Trimming shortened V by 3 bases and J by 11 bases, and 8 bases separated the two germline ends. There are 11 residues in the CDR3.

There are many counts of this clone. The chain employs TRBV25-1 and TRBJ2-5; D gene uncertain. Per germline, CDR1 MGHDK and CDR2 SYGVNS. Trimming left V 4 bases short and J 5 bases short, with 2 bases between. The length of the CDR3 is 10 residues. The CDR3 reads CASSGETQYF. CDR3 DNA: TGTGCCAGCAGTGGGGAGACCCAGTACTTC.

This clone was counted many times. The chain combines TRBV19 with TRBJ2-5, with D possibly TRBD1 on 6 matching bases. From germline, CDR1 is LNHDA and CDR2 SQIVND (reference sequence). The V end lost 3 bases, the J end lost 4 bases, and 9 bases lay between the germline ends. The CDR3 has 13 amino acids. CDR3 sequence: CASSIRTVETQYF. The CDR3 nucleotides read TGTGCCAGTAGTATCCGGACAGTAGAGACCCAGTACTTC.

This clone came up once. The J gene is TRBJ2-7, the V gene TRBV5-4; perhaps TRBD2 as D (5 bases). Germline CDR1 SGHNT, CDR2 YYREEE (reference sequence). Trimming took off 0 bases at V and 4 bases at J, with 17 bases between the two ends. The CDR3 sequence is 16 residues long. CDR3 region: CASSLGLAGHYYEQYF. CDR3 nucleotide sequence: TGTGCCAGCAGCTTGGGGCTAGCTGGGCACTATTACGAGCAGTACTTC.

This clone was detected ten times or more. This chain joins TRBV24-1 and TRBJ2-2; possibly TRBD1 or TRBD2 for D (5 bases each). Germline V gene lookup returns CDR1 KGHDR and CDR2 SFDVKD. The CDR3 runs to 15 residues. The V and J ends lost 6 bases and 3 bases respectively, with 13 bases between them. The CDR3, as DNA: TGTGCCACCAGTCCCCCAGGGAGTGACACCGGGGAGCTGTTTTTT. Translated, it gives CATSPPGSDTGELFF.

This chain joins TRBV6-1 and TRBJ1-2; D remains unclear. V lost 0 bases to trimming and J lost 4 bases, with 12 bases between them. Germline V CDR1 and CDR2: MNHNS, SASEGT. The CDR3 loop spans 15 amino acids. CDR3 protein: CASSEASQGRYGYTF. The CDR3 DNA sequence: TGTGCCAGCAGTGAAGCATCACAAGGACGCTATGGCTACACCTTC.

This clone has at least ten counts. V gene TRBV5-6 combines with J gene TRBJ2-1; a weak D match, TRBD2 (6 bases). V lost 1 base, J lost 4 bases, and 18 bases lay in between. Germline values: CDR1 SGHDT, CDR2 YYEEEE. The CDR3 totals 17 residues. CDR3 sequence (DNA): TGTGCCAGCAGCTTGCTCCCCGAAGCGGGCTTGTACAATGAGCAGTTCTTC. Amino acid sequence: CASSLLPEAGLYNEQFF.

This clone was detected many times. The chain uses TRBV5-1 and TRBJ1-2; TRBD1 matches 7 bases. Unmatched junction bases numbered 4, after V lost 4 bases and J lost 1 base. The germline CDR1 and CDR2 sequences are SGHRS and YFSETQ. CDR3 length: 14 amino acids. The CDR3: CASSAYRGNYGYTF. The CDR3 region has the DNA TGCGCCAGCAGCGCATACAGGGGTAACTATGGCTACACCTTC.